Listed here is a single T cell receptor (beta chain). The target antigen is unknown. This CDR3 has 14 residues. V lost 7 bases and J lost 7; bases outside the gene matches: 10. The germline V gene has CDR1 SGDLS and CDR2 YYNGEE. This specimen comes from a study of cytomegalovirus exposure and HLA in healthy donors. Looking at the study overall: Researchers previously reported finding just under 120 million unique TCR beta sequences from roughly 200 million T cells.

The study's findings and limits: The study recorded over 150 TCR beta chains that were cytomegalovirus-associated. In presence/absence analyses, roughly uniform sequencing depth across donors was assumed.

Amplification used 60 Vbeta primers and 13 Jbeta primers. Libraries were prepared by immunoSEQ multiplex PCR; TCRdb keeps only in-frame clonotypes and omits some of them. This sample yields some 90,000 clones, of which around 80% are seen a single time; 0.57% belongs to the top ten. The receptor's source is a man aged 30-40 years in good health and CMV-seronegative. The specimen was PBMCs. This chain links TRBV9 with TRBJ2-2, with TRBD1 matching 7 bases. The CDR3 DNA reads as TGTGCCAGCTCTCTCGACAGGGCGGTCGGGGAGCTGTTTTTT. Protein product: CASSLDRAVGELFF.